The T cell receptor (beta chain) under discussion was sequenced for a study of human T cells and chemical hapten exposure. Broader study findings: No shift was seen in TCRs above 1 in 1000 frequency with DPC sensitization. Significantly more large CDR3 similarity clusters arose among expanded TCRs than among controls.

This clonotype was observed many times. Antigen specificity is unknown. Time point defined: pre-sensitization, week 0. Treatment here: therapeutic diphenylcyclopropenone sensitization with weekly scalp DPC. Alopecia patients between 18 and 70 years old and suitable for DPC were used as donors. From the RACE reads, TCRdb called clonotypes with MiXCR, one entry per CDR3 protein. The sample has around 120,000 distinct CDR3 sequences, less than 15% seen once; the top ten hold around 3%. The CDR3 loop spans 14 amino acids. V was pared by 6 bases and J by 0 bases, with 4 bases of the junction left unmatched. CDR1 is MNHNS, CDR2 SASEGT, per germline.

Material: whole blood, obtained in connection with sensitization to the hapten diphenylcyclopropenone (DPC). This rearrangement joins TRBV6-1 to TRBJ1-2; 7 nucleotides match TRBD1. This receptor was obtained from a young woman with alopecia areata. Some clones in this sample may be carry-over from other donors' samples. The CDR3 reads CASRGTAANYGYTF. CDR3 nucleotide sequence: TGTGCCAGCAGAGGGACAGCCGCTAACTATGGCTACACCTTC.